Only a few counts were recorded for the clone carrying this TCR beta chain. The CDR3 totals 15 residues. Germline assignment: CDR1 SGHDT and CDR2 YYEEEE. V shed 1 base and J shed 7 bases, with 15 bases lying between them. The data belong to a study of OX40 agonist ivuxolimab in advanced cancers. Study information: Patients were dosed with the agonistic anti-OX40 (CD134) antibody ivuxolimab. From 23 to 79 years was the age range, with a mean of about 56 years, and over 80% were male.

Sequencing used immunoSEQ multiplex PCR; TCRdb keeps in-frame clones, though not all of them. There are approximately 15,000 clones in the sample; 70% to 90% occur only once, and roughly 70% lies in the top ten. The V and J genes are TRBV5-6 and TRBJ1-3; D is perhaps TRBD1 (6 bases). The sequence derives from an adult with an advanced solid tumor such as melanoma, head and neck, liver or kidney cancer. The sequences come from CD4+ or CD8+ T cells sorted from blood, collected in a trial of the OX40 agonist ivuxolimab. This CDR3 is CASSLKQGLGNTIYF. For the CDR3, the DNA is TGTGCCAGCAGCTTGAAACAGGGATTGGGGAACACCATATATTTT.